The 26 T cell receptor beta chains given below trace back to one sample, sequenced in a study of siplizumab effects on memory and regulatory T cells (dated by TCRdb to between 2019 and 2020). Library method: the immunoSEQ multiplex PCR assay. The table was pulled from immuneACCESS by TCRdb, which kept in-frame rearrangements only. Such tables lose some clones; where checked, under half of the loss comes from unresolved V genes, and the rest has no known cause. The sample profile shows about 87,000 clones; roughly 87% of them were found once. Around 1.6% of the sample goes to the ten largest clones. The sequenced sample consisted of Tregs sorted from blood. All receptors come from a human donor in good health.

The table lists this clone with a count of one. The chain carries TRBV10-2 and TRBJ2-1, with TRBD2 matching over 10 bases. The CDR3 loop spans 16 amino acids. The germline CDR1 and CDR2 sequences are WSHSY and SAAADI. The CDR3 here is CASSGGPKSSYNEQFF. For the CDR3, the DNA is TGCGCGTCTAGCGGGGGCCCAAAGAGCTCCTACAATGAGCAGTTCTTC.

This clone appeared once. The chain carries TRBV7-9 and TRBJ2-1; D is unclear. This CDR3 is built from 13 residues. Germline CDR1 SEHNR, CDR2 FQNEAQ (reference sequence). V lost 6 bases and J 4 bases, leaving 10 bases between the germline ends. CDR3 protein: CASSPNTYNEQFF. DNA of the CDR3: TGTGCCAGCAGTCCCAACACTTACAATGAGCAGTTCTTC.

The DNA of the CDR3 is TGCGCCAGCAGCTTTGAGGCAGCCAAAAACATTCAGTACTTC. Translation gives CASSFEAAKNIQYF. The chain carries TRBV5-1 and TRBJ2-4, with D uncertain. Between the trimmed V and J ends, which lost 2 bases and 0 bases, there was a span of 6 bases. Germline CDR1 reads SGHRS; CDR2 reads YFSETQ. The CDR3 is 14 amino acids.

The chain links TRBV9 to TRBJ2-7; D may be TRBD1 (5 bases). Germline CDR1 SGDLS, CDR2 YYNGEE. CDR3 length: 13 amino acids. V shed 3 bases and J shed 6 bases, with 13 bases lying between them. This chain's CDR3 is CASSASTGREQYF. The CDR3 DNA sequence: TGTGCCAGCAGCGCCTCTACAGGACGCGAGCAGTACTTC.

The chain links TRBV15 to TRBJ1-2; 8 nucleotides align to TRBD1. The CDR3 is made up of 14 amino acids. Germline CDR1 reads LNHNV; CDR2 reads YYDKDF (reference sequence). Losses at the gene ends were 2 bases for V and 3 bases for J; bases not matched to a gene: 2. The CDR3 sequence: CATSRPGQDYGYTF. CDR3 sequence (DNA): TGTGCCACCAGCAGACCGGGACAGGACTATGGCTACACCTTC.

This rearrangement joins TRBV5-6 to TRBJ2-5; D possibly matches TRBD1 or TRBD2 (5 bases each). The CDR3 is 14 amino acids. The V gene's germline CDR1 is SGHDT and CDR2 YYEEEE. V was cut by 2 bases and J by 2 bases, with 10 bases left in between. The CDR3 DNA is TGTGCCAGCAGCTTCTCCGGGGCGCAAGAGACCCAGTACTTC. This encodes CASSFSGAQETQYF.

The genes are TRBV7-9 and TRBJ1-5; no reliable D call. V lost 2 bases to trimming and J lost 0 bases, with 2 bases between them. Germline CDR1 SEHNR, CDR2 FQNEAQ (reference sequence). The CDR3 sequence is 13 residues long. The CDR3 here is CASSLNSNQPQHF. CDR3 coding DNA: TGTGCCAGCAGCTTAAATAGCAATCAGCCCCAGCATTTT.

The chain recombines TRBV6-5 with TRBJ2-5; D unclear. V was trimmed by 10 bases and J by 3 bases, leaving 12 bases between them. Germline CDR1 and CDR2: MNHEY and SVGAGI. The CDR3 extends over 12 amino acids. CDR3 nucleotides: TGTGCCACCGCTCGAACAGAAGAGACCCAGTACTTC. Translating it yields CATARTEETQYF.

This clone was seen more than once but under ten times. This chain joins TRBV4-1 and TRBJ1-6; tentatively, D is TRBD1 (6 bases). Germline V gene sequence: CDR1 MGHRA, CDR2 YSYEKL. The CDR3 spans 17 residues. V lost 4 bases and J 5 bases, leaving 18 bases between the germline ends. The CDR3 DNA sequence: TGCGCCAGCAGCCCCAGTCGGGACACGGCTGATAATTCACCCCTCCACTTT. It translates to CASSPSRDTADNSPLHF.

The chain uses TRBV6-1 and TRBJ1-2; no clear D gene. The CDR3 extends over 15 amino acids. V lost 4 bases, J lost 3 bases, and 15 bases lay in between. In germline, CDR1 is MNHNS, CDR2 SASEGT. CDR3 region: CASSVLPDGYYGYTF. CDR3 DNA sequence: TGTGCCAGCAGTGTGCTTCCGGACGGATACTATGGCTACACCTTC.

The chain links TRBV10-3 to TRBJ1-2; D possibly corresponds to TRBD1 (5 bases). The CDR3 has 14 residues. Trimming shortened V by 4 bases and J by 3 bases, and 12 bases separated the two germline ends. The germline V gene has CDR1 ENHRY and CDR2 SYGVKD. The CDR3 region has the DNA TGTGCCATCAGTGTTGCAGGGAGGGACTATGGCTACACCTTC. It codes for CAISVAGRDYGYTF.

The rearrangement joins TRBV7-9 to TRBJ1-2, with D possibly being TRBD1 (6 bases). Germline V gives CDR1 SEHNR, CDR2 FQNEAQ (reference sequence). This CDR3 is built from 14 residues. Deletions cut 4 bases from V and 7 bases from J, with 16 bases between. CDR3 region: CASSSTTGLIGYTF. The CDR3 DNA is TGTGCCAGCAGCTCCACGACAGGTCTAATTGGCTACACCTTC.

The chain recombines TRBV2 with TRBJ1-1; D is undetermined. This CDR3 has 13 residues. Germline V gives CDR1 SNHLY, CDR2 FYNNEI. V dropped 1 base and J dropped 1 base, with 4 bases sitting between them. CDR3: CASSEEGNTEAFF. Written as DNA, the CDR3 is TGTGCCAGCAGTGAAGAGGGGAACACTGAAGCTTTCTTT.

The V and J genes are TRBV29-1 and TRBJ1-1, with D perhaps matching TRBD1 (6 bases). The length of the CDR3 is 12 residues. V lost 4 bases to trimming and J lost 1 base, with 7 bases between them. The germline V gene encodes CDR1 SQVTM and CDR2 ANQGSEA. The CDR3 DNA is TGCAGCGTTGCGACAGGGAACACTGAAGCTTTCTTT. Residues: CSVATGNTEAFF. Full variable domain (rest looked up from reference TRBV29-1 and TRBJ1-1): SAVISQKPSRDICQRGTSLTIQCQVDSQVTMMFWYRQQPGQSLTLIATANQGSEATYESGFVIDKFPISRPNLTFSTLTVSNMSPEDSSIYLCSVATGNTEAFFGQGTRLTVV.

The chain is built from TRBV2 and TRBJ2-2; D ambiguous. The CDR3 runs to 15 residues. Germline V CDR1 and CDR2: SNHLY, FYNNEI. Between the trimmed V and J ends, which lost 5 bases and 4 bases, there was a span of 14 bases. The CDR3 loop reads CASSPLQDLTGELFF. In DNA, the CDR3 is TGTGCCAGCAGTCCCCTCCAGGACCTCACCGGGGAGCTGTTTTTT.

The CDR3 loop reads CASGGRGSGNTIYF. In DNA form, the CDR3 reads TGTGCCAGCGGGGGACGGGGCTCTGGAAACACCATATATTTT. The chain couples TRBV6-5 to TRBJ1-3; possibly TRBD1 for D (5 bases). V lost 8 bases and J lost 0, with 11 bases in between. This CDR3 comprises 14 residues. Germline-derived CDR1 and CDR2 are MNHEY and SVGAGI.

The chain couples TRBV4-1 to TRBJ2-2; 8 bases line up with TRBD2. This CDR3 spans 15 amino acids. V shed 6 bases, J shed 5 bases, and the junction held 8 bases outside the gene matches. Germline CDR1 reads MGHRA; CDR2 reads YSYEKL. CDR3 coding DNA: TGCGCCAGCAGGTCCGGGGGGGCCCTGACCGGGGAGCTGTTTTTT. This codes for CASRSGGALTGELFF.

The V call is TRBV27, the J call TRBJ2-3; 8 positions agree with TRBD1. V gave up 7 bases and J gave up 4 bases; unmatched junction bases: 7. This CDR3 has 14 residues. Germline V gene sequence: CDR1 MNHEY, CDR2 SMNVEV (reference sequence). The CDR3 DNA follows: TGTGCCAGCACCAAGGGACAGGTATCAGATACGCAGTATTTT. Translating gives CASTKGQVSDTQYF.

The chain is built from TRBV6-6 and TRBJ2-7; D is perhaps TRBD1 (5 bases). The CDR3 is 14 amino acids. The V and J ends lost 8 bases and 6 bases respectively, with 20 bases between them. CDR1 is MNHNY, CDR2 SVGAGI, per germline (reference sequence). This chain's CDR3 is CASGIRAVGVEQYF. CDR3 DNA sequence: TGTGCCAGCGGAATCAGGGCAGTGGGTGTCGAGCAGTACTTC.

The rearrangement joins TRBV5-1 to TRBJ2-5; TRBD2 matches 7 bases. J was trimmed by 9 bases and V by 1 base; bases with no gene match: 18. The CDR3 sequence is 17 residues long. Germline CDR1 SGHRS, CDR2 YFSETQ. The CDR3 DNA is TGCGCCAGCAGCTTGACCCCGCCGGGGAGCGGGGCGGTGGCCCAGTACTTC. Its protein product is CASSLTPPGSGAVAQYF.

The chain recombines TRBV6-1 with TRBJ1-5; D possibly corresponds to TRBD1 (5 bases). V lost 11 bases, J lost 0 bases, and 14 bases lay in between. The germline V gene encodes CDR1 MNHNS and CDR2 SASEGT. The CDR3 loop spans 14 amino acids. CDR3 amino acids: CAAEGFYSNQPQHF. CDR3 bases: TGTGCCGCCGAGGGGTTTTATAGCAATCAGCCCCAGCATTTT.

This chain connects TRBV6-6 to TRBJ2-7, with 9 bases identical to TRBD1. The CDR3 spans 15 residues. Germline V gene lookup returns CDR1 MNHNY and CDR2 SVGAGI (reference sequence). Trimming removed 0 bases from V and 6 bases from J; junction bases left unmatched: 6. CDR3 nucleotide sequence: TGTGCCAGCAGTTACTCTGGGACAGGGTCTACCGAGCAGTACTTC. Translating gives CASSYSGTGSTEQYF.

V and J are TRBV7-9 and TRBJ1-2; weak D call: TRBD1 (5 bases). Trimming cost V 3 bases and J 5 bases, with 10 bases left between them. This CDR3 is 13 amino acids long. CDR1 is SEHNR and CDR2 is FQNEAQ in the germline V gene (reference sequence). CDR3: CASSFLGTYGYTF. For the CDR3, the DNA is TGTGCCAGCAGCTTCCTTGGGACTTATGGCTACACCTTC.

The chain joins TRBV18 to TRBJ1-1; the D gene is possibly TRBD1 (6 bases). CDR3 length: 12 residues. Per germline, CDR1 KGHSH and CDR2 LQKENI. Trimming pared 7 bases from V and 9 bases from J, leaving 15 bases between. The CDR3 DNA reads TGTGCCAGCTTACCCAGGGGTGGGAAAGCTTTCTTT. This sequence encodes CASLPRGGKAFF. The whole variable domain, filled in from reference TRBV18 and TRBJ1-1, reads NAGVMQNPRHLVRRRGQEARLRCSPMKGHSHVYWYRQLPEEGLKFMVYLQKENIIDESGMPKERFSAEFPKEGPSILRIQQVVRGDSAAYFCASLPRGGKAFFGQGTRLTVV.

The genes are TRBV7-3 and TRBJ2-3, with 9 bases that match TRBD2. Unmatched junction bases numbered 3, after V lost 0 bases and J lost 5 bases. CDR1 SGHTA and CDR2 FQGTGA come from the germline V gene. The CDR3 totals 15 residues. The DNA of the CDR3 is TGTGCCAGCAGCTTAACGGGACTAGCACGAGATACGCAGTATTTT. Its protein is CASSLTGLARDTQYF.

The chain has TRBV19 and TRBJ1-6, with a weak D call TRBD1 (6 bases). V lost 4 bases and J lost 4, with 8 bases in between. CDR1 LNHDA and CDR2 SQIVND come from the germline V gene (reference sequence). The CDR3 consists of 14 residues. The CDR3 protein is CASSKGVYNSPLHF. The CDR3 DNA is TGTGCCAGTAGTAAGGGGGTTTATAATTCACCCCTCCACTTT.